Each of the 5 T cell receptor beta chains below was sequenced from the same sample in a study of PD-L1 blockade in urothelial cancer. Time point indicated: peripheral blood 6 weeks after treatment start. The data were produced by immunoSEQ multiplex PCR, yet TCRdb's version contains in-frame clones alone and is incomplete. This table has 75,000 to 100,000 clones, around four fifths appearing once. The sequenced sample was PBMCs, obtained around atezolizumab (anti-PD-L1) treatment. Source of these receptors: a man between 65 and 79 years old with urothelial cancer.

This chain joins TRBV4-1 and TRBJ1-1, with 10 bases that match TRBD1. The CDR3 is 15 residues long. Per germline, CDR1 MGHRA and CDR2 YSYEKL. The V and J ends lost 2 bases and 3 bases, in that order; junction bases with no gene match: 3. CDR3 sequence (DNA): TGCGCCAGCAGCCAACAGGACAGGGGGGACACTGAAGCTTTCTTT. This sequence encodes CASSQQDRGDTEAFF.

The DNA of the CDR3 is TGTGCCAGCAGTGATTCACAGGGACCCTACGAGCAGTACTTC. It translates to CASSDSQGPYEQYF. This chain connects TRBV6-1 to TRBJ2-7; D possibly corresponds to TRBD1 (6 bases). This CDR3 has 14 amino acids. Germline CDR1 reads MNHNS; CDR2 reads SASEGT. Trimming removed 3 bases at V and 2 bases at J, with 11 bases between.

The CDR3 DNA is TGTGCCAGTAGTGTCGGGACAGCAGGAAGCTTTGATCAGCCCCAGCATTTT. The encoded protein is CASSVGTAGSFDQPQHF. The rearrangement uses TRBV19 and TRBJ1-5, with TRBD1 matching over 7 bases. Germline V gives CDR1 LNHDA, CDR2 SQIVND (reference sequence). The trim removed 5 bases at V and 5 bases at J, leaving 15 bases unmatched. This CDR3 contains 17 residues.

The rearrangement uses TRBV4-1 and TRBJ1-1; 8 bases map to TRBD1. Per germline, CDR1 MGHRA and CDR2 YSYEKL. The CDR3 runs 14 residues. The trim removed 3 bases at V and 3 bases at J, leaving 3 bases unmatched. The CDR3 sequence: CASSHQQGDTEAFF. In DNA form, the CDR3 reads TGCGCCAGCAGCCATCAACAGGGGGACACTGAAGCTTTCTTT.

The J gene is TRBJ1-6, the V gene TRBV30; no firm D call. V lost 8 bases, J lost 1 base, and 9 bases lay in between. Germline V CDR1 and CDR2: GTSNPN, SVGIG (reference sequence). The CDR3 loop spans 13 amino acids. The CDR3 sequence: CAPPGSYNSPLHF. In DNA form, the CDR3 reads TGTGCCCCCCCGGGTTCCTATAATTCACCCCTCCACTTT.